The 22 T cell receptor beta chains in this list originate from one sample, sequenced in a study of Graves' ophthalmopathy and Graves' hyperthyroidism. Investigators amplified TCR beta CDR3 regions from RNA transcripts. Second-round multiplex PCR followed a first-round RT-PCR using HTBI primers. A single record per CDR3 protein comes from TCRdb applying MiXCR to the multiplex PCR reads. The sample records some 1.1 million distinct CDR3 sequences, about two fifths being singletons. The sequenced sample consisted of peripheral blood or thyroid tissue (not recorded which). The receptor set was obtained from an adult man with Graves' hyperthyroidism.

The genes are TRBV29-1 and TRBJ2-2; D is unclear. The V gene's germline CDR1 is SQVTM and CDR2 ANQGSEA. Trimming cost V 5 bases and J 11 bases, with 12 bases left between them. The CDR3 runs 11 residues. The DNA of the CDR3 is TGCAGCGTTCCAGACTCGGGCGAGCTGTTTTTT. This translates into CSVPDSGELFF.

This clonotype was detected only a few times. The gene calls are TRBV7-9 and TRBJ2-6; possible D gene TRBD2, 5 bases. Germline V gene sequence: CDR1 SEHNR, CDR2 FQNEAQ (reference sequence). CDR3 size: 16 residues. V shed 4 bases and J shed 0 bases, with 10 bases lying between them. The CDR3 DNA follows: TGTGCCAGCAGCTCCAGACGGGACTCTGGGGCCAACGTCCTGACTTTC. Translation gives CASSSRRDSGANVLTF.

This clonotype was counted at least ten times. This rearrangement joins TRBV6-5 to TRBJ1-2, with D unresolved. Trimming removed 2 bases at V and 8 bases at J, with 21 bases between. Germline loops: CDR1 MNHEY, CDR2 SVGAGI. The CDR3 is 16 residues long. In nucleotides, the CDR3 is TGTGCCAGCAGTTACCCTGAAGGACTTACCCATTACGGCTACACCTTC. Translation gives CASSYPEGLTHYGYTF.

This clonotype has just a few counts. The V call is TRBV7-3, the J call TRBJ2-5, with 9 positions matching TRBD2. With V trimmed by 5 bases and J by 5 bases, 9 bases remained unmatched. Germline V gene sequence: CDR1 SGHTA, CDR2 FQGTGA. This CDR3 region has 15 residues. The CDR3 here is CASSPVAGAGETQYF. The CDR3 nucleotides are TGTGCCAGCAGCCCCGTAGCGGGAGCCGGGGAGACCCAGTACTTC.

As regards this clonotype: This may be a read error: a much more frequent sequence differs by one nucleotide. The rearrangement links TRBV9 to TRBJ2-2; 10 nucleotides align to TRBD2. This CDR3 contains 14 residues. V gave up 7 bases and J gave up 7 bases; unmatched junction bases: 7. Germline V gives CDR1 SGDLS, CDR2 YYNGEE. CDR3 sequence: CASGGLAVDGELFF. The CDR3 DNA sequence: TGTGCCAGCGGCGGACTAGCGGTCGACGGGGAGCTGTTTTTT.

This clonotype was seen repeatedly, ten times or more. The chain recombines TRBV7-6 with TRBJ2-5; 9 bases are shared with TRBD2. CDR3 size: 15 residues. Trimming at V came to 2 bases and at J to 3 bases, leaving 4 bases not matched to a gene. Germline CDR1 SGHVS, CDR2 FNYEAQ. DNA of the CDR3: TGTGCCAGCAGCTTAAATCGCGGGAGGGAAGAGACCCAGTACTTC. Translation gives CASSLNRGREETQYF. Based on the CDR3 plus reference TRBV7-6 and TRBJ2-5, the full variable domain is GAGVSQSPRYKVTKRGQDVALRCDPISGHVSLYWYRQALGQGPEFLTYFNYEAQQDKSGLPNDRFSAERPEGSISTLTIQRTEQRDSAMYRCASSLNRGREETQYFGPGTRLLVL.

The gene calls are TRBV7-9 and TRBJ2-7; 9 bases are shared with TRBD1. Germline CDR1 and CDR2: SEHNR and FQNEAQ (reference sequence). The CDR3 contains 14 residues. J lost 2 bases, V lost 8 bases, and 7 bases had no gene match. Here the CDR3 DNA reads TGTGCCAGCGCAAGGGGACAGGGCACCTACGAGCAGTACTTC. Encoded protein: CASARGQGTYEQYF.

The chain uses TRBV9 and TRBJ2-7; 12 nucleotides match TRBD2. V was pared by 4 bases and J by 1 base, with 12 bases of the junction left unmatched. The CDR3 is 18 amino acids. The germline gives CDR1 SGDLS, CDR2 YYNGEE. The CDR3 DNA reads TGTGCCAGCAGCTTTGTCCCCGGGACTAGCGGGCCATCCTACGAGCAGTACTTC. This sequence encodes CASSFVPGTSGPSYEQYF.

CDR3 sequence reads: CASSELAEGAETQYF. DNA of the CDR3: TGTGCCAGCAGTGAATTAGCGGAGGGGGCGGAGACCCAGTACTTC. This chain joins TRBV25-1 and TRBJ2-5, with D maybe TRBD1 (7 bases). This CDR3 has 15 residues. V was shortened by 1 base and J by 5 bases, with 14 bases between the two germline ends. Germline-derived CDR1 and CDR2 are MGHDK and SYGVNS.

Details on this clonotype: This clone may be a read error of a much larger clone one base away. The J gene is TRBJ2-5, the V gene TRBV6-1; the D gene is possibly TRBD2 (5 bases). The V gene lost 4 bases and the J gene lost 5 bases, with 14 bases spanning the gap. CDR1 MNHNS and CDR2 SASEGT come from the germline V gene. This CDR3 has 14 amino acids. This chain's CDR3 is CASSVAGVRETQYF. The CDR3 DNA sequence: TGTGCCAGCAGTGTCGCCGGGGTTCGCGAGACCCAGTACTTC.

The chain carries TRBV18 and TRBJ1-2; 7 positions agree with TRBD1. This CDR3 is built from 13 residues. In germline, CDR1 is KGHSH, CDR2 LQKENI. The V gene end was trimmed by 3 bases and the J gene end by 7 bases; junction bases not matched to a gene: 5. The CDR3 bases are TGTGCCAGCTCACCCGACAGGGCAACTGGCTACACCTTC. Protein sequence: CASSPDRATGYTF.

The CDR3 DNA reads TGTGCCATCAGTGAACGAGGGAAGGATGGCTACACCTTC. Translation: CAISERGKDGYTF. This chain joins TRBV10-3 and TRBJ1-2; D gene uncertain. Germline CDR1 ENHRY, CDR2 SYGVKD. This CDR3 comprises 13 residues. V was trimmed by 3 bases and J by 6 bases, leaving 11 bases between them.

The genes are TRBV7-3 and TRBJ2-7; TRBD2 matches 10 bases. The germline V gene encodes CDR1 SGHTA and CDR2 FQGTGA. The CDR3 length is 15 residues. Trimming cost V 7 bases and J 2 bases; bases outside gene matches: 8. CDR3 nucleotide sequence: TGTGCCAGCACGAGGACTAGCGGAGCCACCTACGAGCAGTACTTC. This codes for CASTRTSGATYEQYF.

V gene TRBV7-6 combines with J gene TRBJ2-2; 13 bases line up with TRBD2. CDR3 length equals 16 residues. The junction had 5 bases not matched to a gene; V was cut back by 4 bases and J by 6 bases. Germline V CDR1 and CDR2: SGHVS, FNYEAQ. The CDR3 coding sequence is TGTGCCAGCAGCTATCGGACTAGCGGGGGATCCGGGGAGCTGTTTTTT. Its translation is CASSYRTSGGSGELFF. Filled out from reference TRBV7-6 and TRBJ2-2, the complete variable domain reads GAGVSQSPRYKVTKRGQDVALRCDPISGHVSLYWYRQALGQGPEFLTYFNYEAQQDKSGLPNDRFSAERPEGSISTLTIQRTEQRDSAMYRCASSYRTSGGSGELFFGEGSRLTVL.

This clonotype was found many times. V is TRBV11-1 and J is TRBJ2-7; no definite D call. V lost 5 bases to trimming and J lost 4 bases, with 12 bases between them. The CDR3 is 13 amino acids. Germline V lookup: CDR1 SGHAT, CDR2 FQDESV (reference sequence). The CDR3 protein is CASSPRESYEQYF. For the CDR3, the DNA is TGTGCCAGCAGCCCCCGTGAGAGTTACGAGCAGTACTTC.

This clonotype has only a few counts. The V gene is TRBV29-1, the J gene TRBJ1-2; 7 bases match TRBD1. Germline trimming cut 8 bases from V and 4 bases from J; bases unmatched to any gene: 10. This CDR3 is built from 13 residues. CDR1 SQVTM and CDR2 ANQGSEA come from the germline V gene. The CDR3 nucleotides are TGCAGCTGCTTCAGGGGGGGAGGCTATGGCTACACCTTC. It specifies CSCFRGGGYGYTF.

This clonotype has just a few counts. The V gene is TRBV7-2, the J gene TRBJ2-7; the match to TRBD1 covers 7 bases. J was trimmed by 7 bases and V by 5 bases; bases with no gene match: 14. Germline V gene data show CDR1 as SGHTA and CDR2 as FQGNSA. The CDR3 is made up of 15 amino acids. The CDR3 spells CASSVHLTGLLEQYF. CDR3 DNA sequence: TGTGCCAGCAGCGTTCACCTGACAGGGCTCTTAGAGCAGTACTTC.

This sequence joins TRBV7-8 and TRBJ1-6; 7 positions match TRBD1. Germline CDR1 and CDR2: SGHVS and FQNEAQ. V was clipped by 11 bases and J by 6 bases; unmatched bases: 7. CDR3 length: 13 amino acids. The CDR3 reads CAVDRVGNSPLHF. Here the CDR3 DNA reads TGTGCCGTCGACAGGGTGGGTAATTCACCCCTCCACTTT.

Points on this clonotype: An end of the junction differs from the germline gene, which may be a read error. The chain has TRBV7-2 and TRBJ1-1; TRBD1 is a possible D gene (6 bases). Germline CDR1 and CDR2: SGHTA and FQGNSA. CDR3 length: 13 residues. CDR3 sequence: CASSEDRQAEAFF. The CDR3 nucleotides are TGCGCCAGCAGCGAGGATAGACAGGCTGAAGCTTTCTTT. The complete variable domain, with remaining parts taken from reference TRBV7-2 and TRBJ1-1, reads GAGVSQSPSNKVTEKGKDVELRCDPISGHTALYWYRQSLGQGLEFLIYFQGNSAPDKSGLPSDRFSAERTGGSVSTLTIQRTQQEDSAVYLCASSEDRQAEAFFGQGTRLTVV.

This clonotype was counted at least ten times. This chain links TRBV20-1 with TRBJ1-6; D remains ambiguous. Germline assignment: CDR1 DFQATT and CDR2 SNEGSKA (reference sequence). V lost 1 base, J lost 8 bases, and 9 bases lay in between. The CDR3 is 13 amino acids. The DNA for the CDR3 is TGCAGTGCTAGAGCTACAGACGATTCACCCCTCCACTTT. Protein: CSARATDDSPLHF.

Points on this clonotype: Since a much larger clone is just one base distant, this may be a read error. No conserved phenylalanine or tryptophan is present at the end of the CDR3, so a read error is the likely explanation. The chain has TRBV14 and TRBJ1-1, with 7 bases identical to TRBD1. Germline V lookup: CDR1 SGHDN, CDR2 FVKESK. Unmatched junction bases numbered 6, after V lost 5 bases and J lost 0 bases. The CDR3 loop spans 15 amino acids. The CDR3 sequence is CASSIKQGLNTEAFL. The CDR3, as DNA: TGTGCCAGCAGCATTAAACAGGGGTTGAACACTGAAGCTTTCCTT.

The chain couples TRBV20-1 to TRBJ2-7; 9 bases line up with TRBD1. The CDR3 totals 14 residues. V shed 0 bases and J 4 bases; nucleotides not matched to a gene: 4. Germline CDR1 DFQATT, CDR2 SNEGSKA (reference sequence). CDR3 sequence reads: CSARDNRGRYEQYF. In DNA form, the CDR3 reads TGCAGTGCTAGAGATAACAGGGGGCGATACGAGCAGTACTTC.